This T cell receptor (beta chain) was sequenced during a study of beta chain features in type 1 diabetes. The entirety of the isolated RNA underwent reverse transcription, so expressed TCRB transcripts were sequenced. Mean read depth for naive, central memory and regulatory T cell samples was about 3.6 million reads. Method: immunoSEQ multiplex PCR; TCRdb's copy keeps in-frame clones and lacks some. The table records about 290,000 clones, approximately 8.1% of them present only once. Only a few counts were recorded for this clone. Per germline, CDR1 SGHTA and CDR2 FQGNSA. Trimming pared 4 bases from V and 1 base from J, leaving 12 bases between. The CDR3 loop spans 15 amino acids.

The sequenced material came from central memory CD4+ T cells from blood. The rearrangement links TRBV7-2 to TRBJ2-3; no definite D call. The receptor comes from a woman in her late teens or twenties in good health. CDR3 sequence: CASSSRWAGTDTQYF. CDR3 nucleotides: TGTGCCAGCAGCTCCCGATGGGCAGGCACAGATACGCAGTATTTT.